Described below is a single T cell receptor (beta chain) sequence and its context. The data were taken from a study of T cells expressing NK-cell markers. CDR1 and CDR2 (germline): WSHSY, SAAADI. The CDR3 is made up of 13 amino acids. UMIs were included in TCR beta cDNA generated by 5'RACE template switching. From the 5' RACE reads, TCRdb lists one entry per CDR3 protein and no DNA. This sample's clone table lists about 390,000 distinct CDR3 sequences. The TCR originated in a woman aged 45-65 years in good health. Material: blood T cells: a sorted CD56 or NKG2C T cell subset, CD4+ or CD8+ T cells, or bulk PBMC T cells (not recorded which). V gene TRBV10-2 combines with J gene TRBJ1-5; TCRdb's D gene call, TRBD1, goes unchecked for lack of DNA. The CDR3 is CASGTGVNQPQHF.